One sample yielded the 20 T cell receptor beta chains listed below, sequenced in a study of blood T cells in healthy people across ages. PCR was performed a second time for about 7 to 11 cycles using a sample-barcoded 5' primer and a J-beta primer mix. MiXCR was run by TCRdb on the 5' RACE reads, yielding one entry per CDR3 protein. The table lists more than 900,000 distinct CDR3 sequences, around 27% of them singletons, with around 0.75% in the top ten. The same data also went into a second study, on T cells of mothers and their children.

The sequenced sample was blood. These receptors all come from a girl aged 2-10 years in good health.

This clonotype occurred a few times. V usage is TRBV4-1 and J usage is TRBJ1-4; the D gene is possibly TRBD1 (5 bases). This CDR3 has 18 residues. Germline CDR1 MGHRA, CDR2 YSYEKL. V lost 0 bases, J lost 5 bases, and 19 bases lay in between. The CDR3 DNA reads TGCGCCAGCAGCCAAGATGGGGGTGGCGGAGAAGTGAATGAAAAACTGTTTTTT. Translation gives CASSQDGGGGEVNEKLFF.

Only a few counts were recorded for this clonotype. The rearrangement joins TRBV29-1 to TRBJ2-4; D might be TRBD1 or TRBD2, each matching 5 bases. Germline values: CDR1 SQVTM, CDR2 ANQGSEA. Trimming pared 3 bases from V and 9 bases from J, leaving 15 bases between. The CDR3 totals 13 residues. CDR3 DNA: TGCAGCGTTGAGAGGGAACTTCAGGGCATTCAGTACTTC. Its protein product is CSVERELQGIQYF.

As for this clonotype: The conserved final phenylalanine or tryptophan is absent from the CDR3, which likely points to a read error. The CDR3 nucleotides read TGTGCCAGCAGTTTGGGAGGTGGCTACACCCTC. Translation: CASSLGGGYTL. The rearrangement links TRBV12-3 or TRBV12-4 to TRBJ1-2; D unclear. With 3 bases removed from V and 7 bases from J, the gap between germline ends came to 6 bases. There are 11 residues in the CDR3.

The J gene is TRBJ2-5, the V gene TRBV12-5, with TRBD2 identical over 9 bases. The J call may not be correct, given that the DNA end is closer to TRBJ2-7. The V gene's germline CDR1 is LGHNT and CDR2 FRNRAP. This CDR3 comprises 16 residues. CDR3 bases: TGTGCTAGTGGTTTACCTACTAGCGGGTTCTCCTACGAGCAGTACTTC. Its protein is CASGLPTSGFSYEQYF.

For the CDR3, the DNA is TGTGCCAGCAGTTTAGCGGTGGGGGATCTATTAAATCAGCCCCAGCATTTT. Protein: CASSLAVGDLLNQPQHF. The chain has TRBV12-3 or TRBV12-4 and TRBJ1-5, with a tentative D call TRBD1 (5 bases). The CDR3 loop spans 17 amino acids. V shed 0 bases and J shed 4 bases, with 16 bases lying between them.

In its sample, this clonotype was seen a few times. The V gene is TRBV10-3, the J gene TRBJ2-3; TRBD1 matches 11 bases. The CDR3 runs 16 residues. Germline loops: CDR1 ENHRY, CDR2 SYGVKD. J lost 5 bases, V lost 2 bases, and 6 bases had no gene match. The CDR3 DNA follows: TGTGCCATCAGTGAGGCTGGACAGGGGGCCAAAGATACGCAGTATTTT. It is translated as CAISEAGQGAKDTQYF.

The chain couples TRBV9 to TRBJ2-5; weak D call: TRBD2 (5 bases). The germline V gene has CDR1 SGDLS and CDR2 YYNGEE. CDR3 length: 12 amino acids. The V and J ends lost 3 bases and 11 bases respectively, with 14 bases between them. The CDR3, as DNA: TGTGCCAGCAGCGAACCCCCCGGGGAGCAGTACTTC. Amino acid sequence: CASSEPPGEQYF.

The chain combines TRBV11-2 with TRBJ2-7; D uncertain. This CDR3 has 15 residues. Trimming removed 5 bases from V and 3 bases from J, with 17 bases in between. Per the germline V gene, CDR1 is SGHAT and CDR2 is FQNNGV. CDR3 sequence: CASSLPDLAIYEQYF. Written as DNA, the CDR3 is TGTGCCAGCAGCCTCCCAGACTTAGCTATCTACGAGCAGTACTTC.

The chain joins TRBV28 to TRBJ2-7; 11 bases are shared with TRBD1. CDR3 length: 15 residues. J gave up 4 bases and V 2 bases, and 4 bases lay outside the gene matches. The germline V gene has CDR1 MDHEN and CDR2 SYDVKM. The CDR3 DNA reads as TGTGCCAGCAGTTTACCGGGACAGGGGGATTACGAGCAGTACTTC. Translation gives CASSLPGQGDYEQYF. The full variable domain, in which reference TRBV28 and TRBJ2-7 provide the parts outside the CDR3, is DVKVTQSSRYLVKRTGEKVFLECVQDMDHENMFWYRQDPGLGLRLIYFSYDVKMKEKGDIPEGYSVSREKKERFSLILESASTNQTSMYLCASSLPGQGDYEQYFGPGTRLTVT.

The rearrangement uses TRBV12-3 or TRBV12-4 and TRBJ1-4; no clear D gene. Between the trimmed V and J ends, which lost 3 bases and 5 bases, there was a span of 7 bases. The CDR3 loop spans 13 amino acids. CDR3: CASSLLRNEKLFF. The DNA for the CDR3 is TGTGCCAGCAGTTTGTTAAGGAATGAAAAACTGTTTTTT.

This sequence joins TRBV12-3 or TRBV12-4 and TRBJ2-3; tentative D call: TRBD2 (7 bases). With 6 bases removed from V and 1 base from J, the gap between germline ends came to 20 bases. The length of the CDR3 is 17 residues. The CDR3 is CASSPPRGAGRTDTQYF. For the CDR3, the DNA is TGTGCCAGCAGCCCCCCCCGGGGGGCAGGGCGCACAGATACGCAGTATTTT.

The CDR3 sequence is CSATRSLLTYNEQFF. DNA of the CDR3: TGCAGTGCCACCCGGTCCCTTCTTACCTACAATGAGCAGTTCTTC. The rearrangement joins TRBV20-1 to TRBJ2-1; D call uncertain. The CDR3 is made up of 15 amino acids. The ends were cut back, 6 bases at V and 2 bases at J, with 17 bases in the middle. The germline V gene encodes CDR1 DFQATT and CDR2 SNEGSKA (reference sequence).

In the case of this clonotype: Given a much more abundant clone one base away, this may be a read error. The J gene is TRBJ2-7, the V gene TRBV4-1, with TRBD2 as a possible D gene (6 bases). CDR3 length: 13 amino acids. Germline CDR1 MGHRA, CDR2 YSYEKL. The V end lost 1 base, the J end lost 3 bases, and 7 bases lay between the germline ends. CDR3 in DNA: TGCGCCAGCAGCCAAGGGGGGGACTACGAGCAGTACTTC. Residues: CASSQGGDYEQYF.

V gene TRBV28 combines with J gene TRBJ2-1; D tentatively reads TRBD1 or TRBD2 (5 bases each). The CDR3 loop spans 15 amino acids. Germline CDR1 is MDHEN and CDR2 is SYDVKM. V was cut by 5 bases and J by 2 bases, with 13 bases left in between. In nucleotides, the CDR3 is TGTGCCAGCAGTCCCACGAGGGGCCCCTACAATGAGCAGTTCTTC. Translating it yields CASSPTRGPYNEQFF.

This clonotype was seen a handful of times. V gene TRBV7-8 combines with J gene TRBJ1-2, with D unresolved. The germline V and J ends were trimmed by 5 bases and 4 bases, with 17 bases remaining between them. Germline V lookup: CDR1 SGHVS, CDR2 FQNEAQ. This CDR3 comprises 15 residues. The CDR3 DNA reads TGTGCCAGCAGCCCAAGTTTCAGTGATACCTATGGCTACACCTTC. This codes for CASSPSFSDTYGYTF. Drawing the rest from reference TRBV7-8 and TRBJ1-2, the complete variable domain is GAGVSQSPRYKVAKRGQDVALRCDPISGHVSLFWYQQALGQGPEFLTYFQNEAQLDKSGLPSDRFFAERPEGSVSTLKIQRTQQEDSAVYLCASSPSFSDTYGYTFGSGTRLTVV.

This sequence joins TRBV20-1 and TRBJ2-3; D is possibly TRBD2 (5 bases). The CDR3 runs 11 residues. Germline CDR1 DFQATT, CDR2 SNEGSKA (reference sequence). The V end was cut by 6 bases, the J end by 11 bases, with 15 bases between. Here the CDR3 DNA reads TGCAGTGCCAAAGACCTGGGGAGGCAGTATTTT. Its translation is CSAKDLGRQYF.

Of note for this clonotype: One end of the junction varies from germline; a read error may be responsible. This chain uses TRBV12-3 or TRBV12-4 with TRBJ2-5; D possibly uses TRBD1 or TRBD2 (6 bases each). The CDR3 extends over 18 amino acids. The CDR3 sequence: CASKRRHVKLGGQATQYF. CDR3 DNA sequence: TGTGCCAGCAAACGGCGGCATGTGAAGTTGGGGGGCCAAGCGACCCAGTACTTC.

This clonotype was recorded a few times. One end of the junction does not line up with germline, which may come from a read error. The chain is built from TRBV12-3 or TRBV12-4 and TRBJ1-1; unclear D gene. This CDR3 comprises 10 residues. Written as DNA, the CDR3 is TGTGCCAGCAGTTTCCTGGATCTTCAGTTT. Translated: CASSFLDLQF.

The genes are TRBV4-3 and TRBJ1-1; D not resolved. The CDR3 has 13 amino acids. Germline V gene sequence: CDR1 LGHNA, CDR2 YSLEER. The V and J ends lost 4 bases and 3 bases respectively, with 9 bases between them. The CDR3 here is CASSRSFDTEAFF. In DNA form, the CDR3 reads TGCGCCAGCAGCCGGAGCTTCGACACTGAAGCTTTCTTT.

The chain links TRBV4-1 to TRBJ1-2; D gene unclear. This CDR3 has 14 amino acids. The germline gives CDR1 MGHRA, CDR2 YSYEKL. Trimming left V 0 bases short and J 6 bases short, with 11 bases between. The CDR3 here is CASSQDQSYHGYTF. CDR3 bases: TGCGCCAGCAGCCAAGATCAGTCCTATCATGGCTACACCTTC.